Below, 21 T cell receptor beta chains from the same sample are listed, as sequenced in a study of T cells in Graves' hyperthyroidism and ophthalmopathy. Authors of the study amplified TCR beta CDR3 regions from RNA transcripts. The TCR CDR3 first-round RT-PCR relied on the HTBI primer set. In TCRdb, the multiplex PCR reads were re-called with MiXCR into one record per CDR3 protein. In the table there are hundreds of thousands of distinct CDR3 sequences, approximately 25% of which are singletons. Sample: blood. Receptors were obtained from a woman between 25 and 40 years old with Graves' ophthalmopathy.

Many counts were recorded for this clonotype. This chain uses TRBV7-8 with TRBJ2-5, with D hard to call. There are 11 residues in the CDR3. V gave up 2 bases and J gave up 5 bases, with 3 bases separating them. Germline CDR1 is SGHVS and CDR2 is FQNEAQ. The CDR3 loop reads CASSLYETQYF. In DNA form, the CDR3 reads TGTGCCAGCAGCTTATACGAGACCCAGTACTTC.

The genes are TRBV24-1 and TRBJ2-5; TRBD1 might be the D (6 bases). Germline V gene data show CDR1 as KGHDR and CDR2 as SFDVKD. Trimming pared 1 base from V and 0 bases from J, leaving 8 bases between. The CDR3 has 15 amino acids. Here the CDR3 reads CATSDFRTDQETQYF. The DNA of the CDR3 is TGTGCCACCAGTGATTTCCGGACAGACCAAGAGACCCAGTACTTC.

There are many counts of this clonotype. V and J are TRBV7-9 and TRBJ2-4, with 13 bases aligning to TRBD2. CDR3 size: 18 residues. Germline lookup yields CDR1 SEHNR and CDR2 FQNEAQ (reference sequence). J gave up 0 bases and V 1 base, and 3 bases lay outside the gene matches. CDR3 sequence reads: CASSLGLAGGPAKNIQYF. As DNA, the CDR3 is TGTGCCAGCAGCTTAGGACTAGCGGGGGGCCCAGCCAAAAACATTCAGTACTTC.

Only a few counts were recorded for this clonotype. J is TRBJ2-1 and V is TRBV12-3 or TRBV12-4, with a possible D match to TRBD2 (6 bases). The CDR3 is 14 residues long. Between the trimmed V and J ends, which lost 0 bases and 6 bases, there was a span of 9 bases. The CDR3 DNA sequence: TGTGCCAGCAGTTTAGCGGGGGGTGTCAATGAGCAGTTCTTC. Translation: CASSLAGGVNEQFF.

The DNA for the CDR3 is TGTGCCAGCAGTTACCCCGGCGGGTACACTGAAGCTTTCTTT. It translates to CASSYPGGYTEAFF. The chain recombines TRBV28 with TRBJ1-1; no definite D call. The germline gives CDR1 MDHEN, CDR2 SYDVKM. The CDR3 has 14 amino acids. The V end was cut by 4 bases, the J end by 3 bases, with 12 bases between.

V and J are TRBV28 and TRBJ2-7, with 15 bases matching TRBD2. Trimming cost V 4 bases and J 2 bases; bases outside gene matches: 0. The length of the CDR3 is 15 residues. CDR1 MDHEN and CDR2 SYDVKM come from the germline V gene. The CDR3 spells CASSWTSGRAYEQYF. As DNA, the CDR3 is TGTGCCAGCAGTTGGACTAGCGGGAGGGCCTACGAGCAGTACTTC.

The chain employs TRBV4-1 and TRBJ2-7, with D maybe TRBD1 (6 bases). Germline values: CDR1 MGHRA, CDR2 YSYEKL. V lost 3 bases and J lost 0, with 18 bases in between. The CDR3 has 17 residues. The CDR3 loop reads CASSQRPTRGSSYEQYF. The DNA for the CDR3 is TGCGCCAGCAGCCAGCGACCGACCAGGGGAAGCTCCTACGAGCAGTACTTC.

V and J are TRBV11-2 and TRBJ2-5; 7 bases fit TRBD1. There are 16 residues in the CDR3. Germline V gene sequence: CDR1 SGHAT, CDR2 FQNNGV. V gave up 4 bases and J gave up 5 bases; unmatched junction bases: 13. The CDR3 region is CASSSLDREGLETQYF. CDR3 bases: TGTGCCAGCAGCTCGTTAGACAGGGAAGGTTTGGAGACCCAGTACTTC.

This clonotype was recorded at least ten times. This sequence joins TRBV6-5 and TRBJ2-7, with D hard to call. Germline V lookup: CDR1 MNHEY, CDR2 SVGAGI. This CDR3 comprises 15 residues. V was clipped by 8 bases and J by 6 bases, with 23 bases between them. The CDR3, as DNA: TGTGCCAGCGACCTTCACCGGATTTCTCGGTCCGAGCAGTACTTC. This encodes CASDLHRISRSEQYF.

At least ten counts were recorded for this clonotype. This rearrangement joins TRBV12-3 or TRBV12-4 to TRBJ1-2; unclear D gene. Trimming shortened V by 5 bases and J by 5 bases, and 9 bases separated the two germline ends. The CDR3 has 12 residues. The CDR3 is CASSPGRYGYTF. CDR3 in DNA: TGTGCCAGCAGTCCTGGCCGGTATGGCTACACCTTC.

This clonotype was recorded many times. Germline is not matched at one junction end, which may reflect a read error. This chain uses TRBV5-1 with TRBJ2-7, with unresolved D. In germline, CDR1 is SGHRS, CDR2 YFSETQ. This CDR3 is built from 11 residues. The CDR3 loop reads CASSSNYEQYF. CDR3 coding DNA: TGTGCCAGCAGCTCAAACTACGAGCAGTACTTC.

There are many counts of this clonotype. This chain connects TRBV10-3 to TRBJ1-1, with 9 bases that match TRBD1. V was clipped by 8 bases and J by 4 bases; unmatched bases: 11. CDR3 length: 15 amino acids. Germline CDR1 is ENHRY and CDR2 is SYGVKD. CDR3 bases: TGTGCCATCCGGGGACAGGGTACGTCCGGCACTGAAGCTTTCTTT. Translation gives CAIRGQGTSGTEAFF.

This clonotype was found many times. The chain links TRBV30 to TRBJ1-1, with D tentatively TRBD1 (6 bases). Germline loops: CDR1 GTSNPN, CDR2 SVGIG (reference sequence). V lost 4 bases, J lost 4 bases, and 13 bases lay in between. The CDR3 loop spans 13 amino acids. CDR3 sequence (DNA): TGTGCCTGGAATTCAGGGGCGAGCACTGAAGCTTTCTTT. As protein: CAWNSGASTEAFF. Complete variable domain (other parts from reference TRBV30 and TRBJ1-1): SQTIHQWPATLVQPVGSPLSLECTVEGTSNPNLYWYRQAAGRGLQLLFYSVGIGQISSEVPQNLSASRPQDRQFILSSKKLLLSDSGFYLCAWNSGASTEAFFGQGTRLTVV.

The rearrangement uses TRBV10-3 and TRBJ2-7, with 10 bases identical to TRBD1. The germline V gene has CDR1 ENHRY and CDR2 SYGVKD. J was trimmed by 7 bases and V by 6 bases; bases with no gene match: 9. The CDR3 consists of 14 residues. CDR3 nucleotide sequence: TGTGCCATCAGAGGGGGACAGGGGAGTGGAGAGCAGTACTTC. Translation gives CAIRGGQGSGEQYF.

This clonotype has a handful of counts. The CDR3 loop reads CASSLGKLGEEGYTF. For the CDR3, the DNA is TGTGCCAGCAGCTTGGGAAAGCTGGGGGAGGAGGGCTACACCTTC. The chain joins TRBV5-4 to TRBJ1-2, with D tentatively TRBD1 (5 bases). The CDR3 contains 15 residues. Between the trimmed V and J ends, which lost 0 bases and 8 bases, there was a span of 17 bases. Per germline, CDR1 SGHNT and CDR2 YYREEE (reference sequence).

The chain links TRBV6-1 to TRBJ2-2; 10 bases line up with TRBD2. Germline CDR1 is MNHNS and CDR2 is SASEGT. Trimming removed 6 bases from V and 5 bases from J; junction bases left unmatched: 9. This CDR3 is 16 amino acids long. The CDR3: CASSPRLAGSTGELFF. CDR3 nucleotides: TGTGCCAGCAGCCCAAGACTAGCGGGTTCAACCGGGGAGCTGTTTTTT.

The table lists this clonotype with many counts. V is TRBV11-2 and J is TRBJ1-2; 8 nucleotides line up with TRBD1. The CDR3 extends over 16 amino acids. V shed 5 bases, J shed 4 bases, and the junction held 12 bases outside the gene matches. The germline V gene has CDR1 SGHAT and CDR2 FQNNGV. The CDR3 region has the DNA TGTGCCAGCAGCCCAAGCTCAGGGGGCTCCATCTATGGCTACACCTTC. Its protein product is CASSPSSGGSIYGYTF.

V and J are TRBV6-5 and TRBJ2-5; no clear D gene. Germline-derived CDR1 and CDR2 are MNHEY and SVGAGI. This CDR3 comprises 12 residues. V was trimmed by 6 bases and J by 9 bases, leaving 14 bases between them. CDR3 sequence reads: CASSSLGRAQYF. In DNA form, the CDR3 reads TGTGCCAGCAGCTCCCTCGGACGCGCCCAGTACTTC.

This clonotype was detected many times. This CDR3 is CASSLVGDNQPQHF. The CDR3 nucleotides are TGTGCCAGCAGCTTAGTCGGGGACAATCAGCCCCAGCATTTT. The genes are TRBV7-2 and TRBJ1-5; D call uncertain. Trimming stripped 1 base from V and 3 bases from J, with 7 bases between. Germline CDR1 is SGHTA and CDR2 is FQGNSA. This CDR3 is built from 14 residues.

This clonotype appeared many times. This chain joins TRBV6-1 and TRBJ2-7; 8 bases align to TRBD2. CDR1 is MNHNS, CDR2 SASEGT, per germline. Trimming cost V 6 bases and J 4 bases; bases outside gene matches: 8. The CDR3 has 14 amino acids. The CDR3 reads CASRESGGGYEQYF. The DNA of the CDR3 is TGTGCCAGCAGAGAGAGCGGGGGCGGTTACGAGCAGTACTTC.

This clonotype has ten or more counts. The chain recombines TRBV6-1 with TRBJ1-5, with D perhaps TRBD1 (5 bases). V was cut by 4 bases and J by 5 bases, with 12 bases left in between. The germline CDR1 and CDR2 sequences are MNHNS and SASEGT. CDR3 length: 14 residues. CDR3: CASSGAGLDQPQHF. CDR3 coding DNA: TGTGCCAGCAGTGGGGCAGGGCTGGATCAGCCCCAGCATTTT.